The 19 T cell receptor beta chains below come from one sample, sequenced in a study of blood T cells in healthy people across ages (dated by TCRdb to between 2014 and 2017). Library method: 5' RACE. The sample was run on an Illumina HiSeq 2500. A second PCR of roughly 6 to 11 cycles was performed with a sample-barcoded 5' primer and a J-beta primer mix. TCRdb took the public reads, trimmed them with fastp at Q25, ran MiXCR for clone calling and kept in-frame beta chains. A single entry per CDR3 protein holds the most common genes and DNA from its merged rows. Present in this sample are some 1.5 million distinct CDR3 sequences, approximately 28% of which were seen just once. The top ten constitute 7.7% of the sample. The specimen was blood. Every receptor here comes from a woman aged 25-40 years in good health.

This chain joins TRBV15 and TRBJ1-4; 8 nucleotides agree with TRBD1. The germline V gene has CDR1 LNHNV and CDR2 YYDKDF (reference sequence). Trimming took 5 bases from V and 5 from J; bases not matched to a gene: 10. This CDR3 is built from 16 residues. The CDR3 DNA follows: TGTGCCACCAGCGGCGGACAGGGCGGGGGGAATGAAAAACTGTTTTTT. It codes for CATSGGQGGGNEKLFF.

This clonotype appeared a few times. The rearrangement links TRBV3-1 to TRBJ2-4; D gene uncertain. The CDR3 runs 15 residues. Germline values: CDR1 LGHDT, CDR2 YNNKEL (reference sequence). V lost 0 bases to trimming and J lost 1 base, with 7 bases between them. CDR3 sequence reads: CASSQDIGAKNIQYF. CDR3 sequence (DNA): TGTGCCAGCAGCCAAGATATAGGGGCCAAAAACATTCAGTACTTC.

This clonotype occurred a few times. The DNA of the CDR3 is TGCAGCGTTGAAGTGGCGGGGGAGGTAGATACGCAGTATTTT. Protein: CSVEVAGEVDTQYF. The chain has TRBV29-1 and TRBJ2-3; 7 bases agree with TRBD2. CDR3 length: 14 residues. The junction had 6 bases not matched to a gene; V was cut back by 1 base and J by 5 bases. The germline V gene has CDR1 SQVTM and CDR2 ANQGSEA.

The J gene is TRBJ2-3, the V gene TRBV6-4; D unresolved. The CDR3 runs to 14 residues. Germline V CDR1 and CDR2: MRHNA, SNTAGT. The V end lost 0 bases, the J end lost 1 base, and 5 bases lay between the germline ends. The CDR3 DNA reads as TGTGCCAGCAGTGACTCGCCGGGCACAGATACGCAGTATTTT. Its protein is CASSDSPGTDTQYF.

The chain joins TRBV5-1 to TRBJ2-1; D gene uncertain. The germline gives CDR1 SGHRS, CDR2 YFSETQ. V shed 4 bases and J shed 4 bases, with 12 bases lying between them. This CDR3 is 14 amino acids long. The CDR3 region has the DNA TGCGCCAGCAGCACCCGCCTGCATTACAATGAGCAGTTCTTC. Protein: CASSTRLHYNEQFF.

This chain connects TRBV6-6 to TRBJ1-3, with 8 positions matching TRBD1. Germline CDR1 MNHNY, CDR2 SVGAGI (reference sequence). The CDR3 covers 17 residues. V was pared by 4 bases and J by 0 bases, with 8 bases of the junction left unmatched. The CDR3 here is CASSSILQGDSGNTIYF. The CDR3, as DNA: TGTGCCAGCAGTTCCATACTACAGGGGGACTCTGGAAACACCATATATTTT.

The rearrangement joins TRBV3-1 to TRBJ2-1; D is ambiguous. Germline values: CDR1 LGHDT, CDR2 YNNKEL (reference sequence). There are 12 residues in the CDR3. V was pared by 1 base and J by 15 bases, with 13 bases between. The CDR3 is CASSQGGRVSFF. CDR3 bases: TGTGCCAGCAGCCAAGGGGGAAGGGTCTCGTTCTTC.

Points on this clonotype: A much larger clonotype is one base distant, so this may be a read error. CDR3 protein: CACSPSTGGLAGYEQYF. The CDR3 coding sequence is TGTGCCTGCAGCCCGTCTACAGGTGGACTAGCCGGATACGAGCAGTACTTC. This chain links TRBV7-2 with TRBJ2-7; 8 bases match TRBD2. The CDR3 runs 17 residues. Germline values: CDR1 SGHTA, CDR2 FQGNSA.

This clonotype showed up just a few times. The rearrangement links TRBV5-1 to TRBJ2-1; 9 bases map to TRBD1. Per germline, CDR1 SGHRS and CDR2 YFSETQ. Unmatched junction bases numbered 10, after V lost 4 bases and J lost 8 bases. This CDR3 spans 15 amino acids. The CDR3 reads CASSILDRGRDEQFF. CDR3 bases: TGCGCCAGCAGCATACTGGACAGGGGTCGCGATGAGCAGTTCTTC.

The chain recombines TRBV11-2 with TRBJ2-3, with TRBD2 matching 13 bases. J lost 1 base, V lost 4 bases, and 5 bases had no gene match. The CDR3 runs to 17 residues. Germline assignment: CDR1 SGHAT and CDR2 FQNNGV. CDR3 DNA: TGTGCCAGCAGCTCACCCGGGACTAGCGGGGGCACAGATACGCAGTATTTT. Its protein product is CASSSPGTSGGTDTQYF.

CDR3 nucleotide sequence: TGTGCCAGCAGCCGAGTCGGGACTACCCGGGAGACCCAGTACTTC. Amino acids: CASSRVGTTRETQYF. The rearrangement joins TRBV3-1 to TRBJ2-5; TRBD2 matches 7 bases. This CDR3 is built from 15 residues. V shed 4 bases, J shed 5 bases, and the junction held 10 bases outside the gene matches. Germline V gene sequence: CDR1 LGHDT, CDR2 YNNKEL (reference sequence).

The CDR3 protein is CASSSYDRFSLDEKLFF. The CDR3 DNA follows: TGTGCCAGCAGCTCTTATGACAGGTTTTCCCTCGATGAAAAACTGTTTTTT. V and J are TRBV7-2 and TRBJ1-4; tentative D call: TRBD1 (6 bases). The CDR3 consists of 17 residues. CDR1 is SGHTA, CDR2 FQGNSA, per germline. V shed 4 bases and J shed 6 bases, with 21 bases lying between them.

The chain employs TRBV7-6 and TRBJ2-3; 7 positions match TRBD2. Germline V gene sequence: CDR1 SGHVS, CDR2 FNYEAQ. The CDR3 spans 16 residues. V was clipped by 5 bases and J by 1 base; unmatched bases: 9. For the CDR3, the DNA is TGTGCCAGCAGCCGAAGCGGGGAGAAGGGCACAGATACGCAGTATTTT. It codes for CASSRSGEKGTDTQYF.

Only a few counts were recorded for this clonotype. The chain couples TRBV9 to TRBJ2-3; D is undetermined. This CDR3 contains 15 residues. Trimming took off 0 bases at V and 2 bases at J, with 10 bases between the two ends. Germline CDR1 SGDLS, CDR2 YYNGEE. CDR3 nucleotides: TGTGCCAGCAGCGTAGACGACGGGTACACAGATACGCAGTATTTT. Residues: CASSVDDGYTDTQYF.

This clonotype was counted only a few times. The genes are TRBV27 and TRBJ2-5; TRBD1 agrees at 8 bases. The ends lost 4 bases at V and 5 bases at J; junction bases unmatched: 12. This CDR3 comprises 16 residues. The V gene's germline CDR1 is MNHEY and CDR2 SMNVEV (reference sequence). The CDR3: CASSSPSGTGVETQYF. CDR3 nucleotides: TGTGCCAGCAGTTCACCCTCCGGGACAGGTGTGGAGACCCAGTACTTC.

This clonotype appeared many times. The rearrangement links TRBV29-1 to TRBJ2-7; TRBD2 might be the D (6 bases). The CDR3 has 14 residues. The germline V gene has CDR1 SQVTM and CDR2 ANQGSEA. V gave up 3 bases and J gave up 7 bases, with 19 bases separating them. The CDR3 sequence is CSVEGTSYVGEQYF. CDR3 in DNA: TGCAGCGTTGAGGGGACTTCCTACGTGGGTGAGCAGTACTTC.

Regarding this clonotype: A much larger clone differs from this one at a single base, so this may be a read error. The chain has TRBV7-2 and TRBJ2-5; TRBD1 matches at 8 bases. Matching the DNA end better, TRBJ2-7 makes the J call doubtful. CDR3 length: 14 amino acids. The germline V gene has CDR1 SGHTA and CDR2 FQGNSA. The chain's CDR3 is CASSRTGTVYEQYV. The DNA for the CDR3 is TGTGCCAGCAGCCGGACAGGGACGGTCTACGAGCAGTACGTC.

This clonotype was observed a few times. This chain uses TRBV9 with TRBJ2-2; unclear D gene. From germline, CDR1 is SGDLS and CDR2 YYNGEE. Trimming took off 4 bases at V and 5 bases at J, with 9 bases between the two ends. This CDR3 comprises 13 residues. The CDR3 here is CASSQEGTGELFF. DNA for the CDR3: TGTGCCAGCAGCCAAGAAGGGACCGGGGAGCTGTTTTTT.

The chain recombines TRBV2 with TRBJ2-5, with TRBD2 matching 7 bases. This CDR3 is built from 14 residues. J lost 11 bases, V lost 1 base, and 10 bases had no gene match. Germline loops: CDR1 SNHLY, CDR2 FYNNEI. This chain's CDR3 is CASSEGGGDYGQYF. The CDR3 DNA sequence: TGTGCCAGCAGTGAAGGAGGCGGGGACTACGGGCAGTACTTC.